Listed below are T cell receptor beta chains from one sample, sequenced in a study of a mutant IDH1 vaccine in newly diagnosed glioma. The antigens these receptors bind are not known. The table came from immunoSEQ multiplex PCR; TCRdb's copy has only in-frame clones and leaves some out. The sample lists about 50,000 clones; roughly four fifths were seen once. The sequencing used PBMCs, collected from a glioma patient whose treatment included an IDH1 peptide vaccine. All receptors come from a man in his forties or fifties with glioma. Each CDR3 is given with its conserved first and last residue. The D gene is left open where the match is weak. For some rows the clone size is stated as once, few or many, or as a class when expanded; others skip it.

v_call	clone_size	d_call	j_call	cdr3_aa	cdr3_nt
TRBV7-2	.	.	TRBJ1-2	CASSLRLGQGGSGYTF	TGTGCCAGCAGCTTACGGTTGGGGCAGGGAGGGTCTGGCTACACCTTC
TRBV6-1	.	.	TRBJ2-7	CASSELDLDEQYF	TGTGCCAGCAGTGAATTGGATTTGGACGAGCAGTACTTC
TRBV7-8	.	.	TRBJ2-3	CASSQTYMRGQGGGTQYF	TGTGCCAGCAGCCAGACGTATATGCGGGGCCAAGGCGGAGGTACGCAGTATTTT
TRBV10-3	.	.	TRBJ2-1	CAISEREWSYNEQFF	TGTGCCATCAGTGAGCGGGAGTGGTCCTACAATGAGCAGTTCTTC
TRBV7-2	.	.	TRBJ1-1	CASSEQGTSSPKAFF	TGTGCCAGCAGTGAGCAGGGGACCTCTTCCCCGAAGGCTTTCTTT
TRBV29-1	.	.	TRBJ1-5	CSVEQGLGEPQHF	TGCAGCGTAGAACAGGGCCTCGGGGAGCCCCAGCATTTT
TRBV30	.	TRBD1	TRBJ1-1	CAWCWFRDREMNTEAFF	TGTGCCTGGTGCTGGTTCCGGGACAGGGAAATGAACACTGAAGCTTTCTTT
TRBV2	once	TRBD1	TRBJ1-5	CASRPGQGVDSNQPQHF	TGTGCCAGCAGGCCGGGACAGGGGGTAGATAGCAATCAGCCCCAGCATTTT
TRBV19	.	.	TRBJ1-2	CASRRATDYGYTF	TGTGCCAGTCGCCGGGCAACGGACTATGGCTACACCTTC
TRBV5-4	.	.	TRBJ1-5	CASSLGGDQPQHF	TGTGCCAGCAGCTTGGGGGGGGATCAGCCCCAGCATTTT
TRBV7-9	.	.	TRBJ1-4	CASSFFPYEKLFF	TGTGCCAGCAGCTTTTTCCCCTATGAAAAACTGTTTTTT
TRBV15	.	.	TRBJ1-5	CATSSQDLHNLSNQPQHF	TGTGCCACCAGCAGCCAAGACTTGCACAACCTTAGCAATCAGCCCCAGCATTTT
TRBV7-2	.	.	TRBJ1-1	CASSLFQGNTEAFF	TGTGCCAGCAGCTTATTCCAGGGTAACACTGAAGCTTTCTTT
TRBV30	.	TRBD2	TRBJ2-5	CAWMGRGGLAEIQETQYF	TGTGCCTGGATGGGGCGCGGGGGGCTAGCGGAAATCCAAGAGACCCAGTACTTC
TRBV5-1	few	TRBD1	TRBJ2-7	CASSLANPGQFWQGLNEQYF	TGCGCCAGCAGCTTGGCCAATCCGGGACAGTTCTGGCAAGGCCTCAACGAGCAGTACTTC
TRBV4-2	.	.	TRBJ1-4	CASSQGGQNEKLFF	TGTGCCAGCAGCCAAGGAGGACAGAATGAAAAACTGTTTTTT
TRBV2	.	.	TRBJ2-4	CASMVPDELAKNIQYF	TGTGCCAGCATGGTGCCGGACGAGTTAGCCAAAAACATTCAGTACTTC
TRBV12-5	.	.	TRBJ2-2	CASGLVLGPTGELFF	TGTGCTAGTGGTTTGGTACTGGGCCCCACCGGGGAGCTGTTTTTT
TRBV5-4	few	TRBD2	TRBJ2-1	CASSWTSGLMGEQFF	TGTGCCAGCAGCTGGACTAGCGGGTTAATGGGTGAGCAGTTCTTC
TRBV6-1	.	.	TRBJ2-4	CASLEEGRFQYF	TGTGCCAGCCTGGAGGAGGGGCGCTTTCAGTACTTC
TRBV18	.	.	TRBJ1-5	CASSFSRGSGQPQHF	TGTGCCAGCTCATTTTCCAGGGGAAGCGGTCAGCCCCAGCATTTT
TRBV9	medium-sized	TRBD1	TRBJ1-1	CASSVGTGANTEAFF	TGTGCCAGCAGCGTGGGGACAGGGGCAAACACTGAAGCTTTCTTT
TRBV5-5	.	TRBD1	TRBJ1-5	CASSLDRGYQPQHF	TGTGCCAGCAGCTTGGACAGGGGGTATCAGCCCCAGCATTTT
TRBV7-9	.	.	TRBJ1-2	CASSLVVDGGYTF	TGTGCCAGCAGCTTAGTAGTTGACGGTGGCTACACCTTC
TRBV7-6	.	.	TRBJ2-1	CASTVGGVSYNEQFF	TGTGCCAGCACCGTCGGGGGAGTCAGCTACAATGAGCAGTTCTTC
TRBV5-1	once	.	TRBJ2-1	CASSFTDNEQFF	TGCGCCAGCAGCTTTACGGACAATGAGCAGTTCTTC
TRBV10-3	.	.	TRBJ2-3	CAMTLRYAASTDTQYF	TGTGCCATGACCCTCAGGTACGCCGCTAGCACAGATACGCAGTATTTT
TRBV4-1	.	.	TRBJ2-3	CASSQDTSPITDTQYF	TGCGCCAGCAGCCAAGATACTAGCCCTATCACAGATACGCAGTATTTT
TRBV7-9	.	TRBD1	TRBJ2-7	CASSGQGKVYEQYF	TGTGCCAGCAGTGGACAGGGTAAGGTCTACGAGCAGTACTTC
TRBV30	.	.	TRBJ1-1	CAWSEAGHTEAFF	TGTGCCTGGAGTGAGGCAGGACACACTGAAGCTTTCTTT
TRBV11-2	few	.	TRBJ2-1	CASSLERREFDEQFF	TGTGCCAGCAGCTTAGAACGTCGGGAGTTCGATGAGCAGTTCTTC
TRBV19	medium-sized	TRBD1	TRBJ1-5	CASTSTGRLGQPQHF	TGTGCCAGTACCTCGACAGGGAGGTTAGGTCAGCCCCAGCATTTT
TRBV5-1	.	TRBD1	TRBJ1-4	CASSLDGTGVEKLFF	TGCGCCAGCAGCTTGGACGGGACAGGGGTAGAAAAACTGTTTTTT
TRBV2	.	TRBD2	TRBJ2-3	CASSGPPGLGRGTDTQYF	TGTGCCAGCAGTGGACCTCCGGGACTAGGAAGGGGCACAGATACGCAGTATTTT
TRBV10-3	.	TRBD2	TRBJ2-1	CAISGGLAEHYNEQFF	TGTGCCATCAGTGGGGGACTAGCGGAACACTACAATGAGCAGTTCTTC
TRBV7-9	many	.	TRBJ2-4	CASSSGAGLAKNIQYF	TGTGCCAGCAGCTCGGGGGCCGGACTAGCCAAAAACATTCAGTACTTC
TRBV5-1	.	.	TRBJ2-3	CASSSGTSDTQYF	TGCGCCAGCAGCTCGGGGACTTCAGATACGCAGTATTTT
TRBV5-6	.	.	TRBJ1-6	CASSLGGTMSSYNSPLHF	TGTGCCAGCAGCTTGGGGGGCACTATGAGCTCCTATAATTCACCCCTCCACTTT
TRBV29-1	few	.	TRBJ1-1	CSVRNPRGTEAFF	TGCAGCGTACGAAACCCACGGGGCACTGAAGCTTTCTTT
TRBV6-6	.	TRBD1	TRBJ1-5	CASSSTGNSNQPQHF	TGTGCCAGCAGCTCGACAGGGAATAGCAATCAGCCCCAGCATTTT
TRBV6-5	.	TRBD1	TRBJ1-1	CATGTGVAFF	TGTGCCACCGGGACAGGGGTAGCTTTCTTT
TRBV5-5	.	.	TRBJ2-7	CASSWAGRSYDGQYF	TGTGCCAGCAGCTGGGCGGGGAGGAGCTACGATGGGCAGTACTTC
TRBV5-1	.	.	TRBJ2-5	CASSSRGTAQETQYF	TGCGCCAGCAGCTCACGCGGGACAGCGCAAGAGACCCAGTACTTC
TRBV5-1	few	.	TRBJ2-2	CASSLRQDYTGELFF	TGCGCCAGCAGCCTCCGACAGGATTACACCGGGGAGCTGTTTTTT
TRBV5-8	.	.	TRBJ1-1	CASSLGRTVLLGAFF	TGTGCCAGCAGCCTCGGCAGGACAGTCCTACTGGGGGCTTTCTTT
TRBV15	.	.	TRBJ2-1	CATSRVEAGFNEQFF	TGTGCCACCAGCAGAGTTGAGGCAGGGTTCAATGAGCAGTTCTTC
TRBV5-6	.	.	TRBJ2-6	CASSRIARPANVLTF	TGTGCCAGCAGCAGAATCGCTAGGCCGGCCAACGTCCTGACTTTC
TRBV7-2	once	.	TRBJ1-1	CASSGTEAFF	TGTGCCAGCAGCGGCACTGAAGCTTTCTTT
TRBV2	few	TRBD1	TRBJ2-5	CASRGTETITTGETQYF	TGTGCCAGCAGAGGGACAGAGACTATAACCACGGGGGAGACCCAGTACTTC
TRBV9	.	.	TRBJ2-2	CASSANLATNTGELFF	TGTGCCAGCAGCGCAAACCTAGCGACGAACACCGGGGAGCTGTTTTTT
TRBV6-1	few	.	TRBJ1-1	CASRRGRETEAFF	TGTGCCAGCAGGAGGGGAAGAGAGACTGAAGCTTTCTTT
TRBV7-6	.	TRBD2	TRBJ2-2	CASRMRASGRTLNTGELFF	TGTGCCAGCAGGATGAGAGCTAGCGGGAGGACCCTTAACACCGGGGAGCTGTTTTTT
TRBV19	.	.	TRBJ2-6	CASSGTHSGANVLTF	TGTGCCAGTAGTGGGACACACTCTGGGGCCAACGTCCTGACTTTC
TRBV19	.	.	TRBJ2-4	CASSRGQNKNIQYF	TGTGCCAGTAGTAGAGGACAGAACAAAAACATTCAGTACTTC
TRBV11-3	.	TRBD2	TRBJ2-1	CASSLDASGSRNEQFF	TGTGCCAGCAGCTTAGATGCTAGCGGGAGTAGAAATGAGCAGTTCTTC